What follows describes a single T cell receptor (beta chain). What it binds is unknown. The data were taken from a study of cytomegalovirus exposure and HLA in healthy donors. Study summary: Counted in an early data release were 85 million or so unique TCRs from HLA-typed donors. General observations from the study: The study listed 164 cytomegalovirus-associated TCR beta chains.

In the PCR, 60 Vbeta and 13 Jbeta primers were used. Assay used: immunoSEQ multiplex PCR; TCRdb lists only in-frame clones, some missing. The sample data list about 130,000 clones. The CDR3 length is 16 residues. Germline V gene sequence: CDR1 SGHDN, CDR2 FVKESK. V lost 3 bases and J lost 4; bases outside the gene matches: 9. The source material was PBMCs. The receptor's source is a man aged 18-30 years in good health and CMV-seronegative. J is TRBJ2-7 and V is TRBV14, with 10 bases that match TRBD2. Here the CDR3 DNA reads TGTGCCAGCAGCCATGGGCTAGCGGGAGTTAGTTACGAGCAGTACTTC. Its translation: CASSHGLAGVSYEQYF.